The 28 T cell receptor beta chains in this list originate from one sample, sequenced in a study of T cell repertoires in cytomegalovirus infection. TCRdb used MiXCR to reprocess the reads, holding one entry per CDR3 protein. The repertoire consists of about 310,000 distinct CDR3 sequences, with about 9.1% occurring once and the leading ten covering 2.5%. The sample was PBMCs. The receptors were sampled from a human donor in good health (CMV status not recorded). Some clones in this sample may be carry-over from other donors' samples.

The chain carries TRBV20-1 and TRBJ2-7; D gene ambiguous. The V gene's germline CDR1 is DFQATT and CDR2 SNEGSKA (reference sequence). This CDR3 comprises 12 residues. V was cut by 5 bases and J by 4 bases, with 12 bases left in between. The CDR3 nucleotides read TGCAGTGCTCCAACCAGGCTATACGAGCAGTACGTC. Its protein is CSAPTRLYEQYV.

This clonotype was recorded a few times. A read error is possible here, since a much larger clone lies one base away. The genes are TRBV7-9 and TRBJ1-1; 8 bases line up with TRBD1. This CDR3 spans 16 amino acids. Germline V CDR1 and CDR2: SEHNR, FQNEAQ (reference sequence). For the CDR3, the DNA is TGTGCCAACAGCCCCACAGGGGGAAGGGCTAACACTGAAGCTTTCTTT. Its translation: CANSPTGGRANTEAFF.

This clonotype was observed at least ten times. V is TRBV6-6 and J is TRBJ1-1, with 9 bases fitting TRBD1. This CDR3 has 19 amino acids. The ends lost 2 bases at V and 1 base at J; junction bases unmatched: 14. Germline V lookup: CDR1 MNHNY, CDR2 SVGAGI (reference sequence). The CDR3 protein is CASSYTISTGQGRNTEAFF. CDR3 nucleotides: TGTGCCAGCAGTTACACCATATCAACGGGACAGGGCAGGAACACTGAAGCTTTCTTT.

This clonotype was recorded many times. The rearrangement joins TRBV6-2 or TRBV6-3 to TRBJ2-7, with 8 bases fitting TRBD1. The CDR3 covers 17 residues. J lost 0 bases, V lost 0 bases, and 7 bases had no gene match. Germline V lookup: CDR1 MNHEY, CDR2 SVGEGT. The CDR3 DNA follows: TGTGCCAGCAGTTACTCATCAGGACAGGGCAGCTCCTACGAGCAGTACGTC. Residues: CASSYSSGQGSSYEQYV.

This clonotype has a handful of counts. This chain joins TRBV7-8 and TRBJ2-1, with 7 bases lining up with TRBD1. Germline CDR1 and CDR2: SGHVS and FQNEAQ. V was clipped by 5 bases and J by 4 bases; unmatched bases: 8. The CDR3 consists of 15 residues. DNA for the CDR3: TGTGCCAGCAGCCGTGGACAGGAGAAGTACAATGAGCAGTTCTTC. Amino acids: CASSRGQEKYNEQFF.

A few counts support this clonotype. The chain employs TRBV6-2 or TRBV6-3 and TRBJ2-1, with TRBD2 identical over 16 bases. V was clipped by 6 bases and J by 2 bases; unmatched bases: 4. CDR3 length equals 17 residues. Germline V gives CDR1 MNHEY, CDR2 SVGEGT. Here the CDR3 DNA reads TGTGCCAGCAGGGACGGGACTAGCGGGGGGGCCTACAATGAGCAGTTCTTC. Encoded protein: CASRDGTSGGAYNEQFF.

This clonotype has at least ten counts. The CDR3 spells CASSPGIYGYTF. CDR3 in DNA: TGTGCCAGCAGCCCCGGGATCTATGGCTACACCTTC. The V gene is TRBV7-2, the J gene TRBJ1-2; D is ambiguous. The CDR3 totals 12 residues. Germline CDR1 SGHTA, CDR2 FQGNSA. Trimming cost V 5 bases and J 4 bases, with 8 bases left between them.

This clonotype was seen at least ten times. The chain employs TRBV14 and TRBJ1-1; 10 bases fit TRBD1. The trim removed 9 bases at V and 5 bases at J, leaving 9 bases unmatched. The CDR3 contains 14 residues. Per the germline V gene, CDR1 is SGHDN and CDR2 is FVKESK. The CDR3 DNA reads TGTGCCAGTAACCGACAGGGGGCAGGGACTGAAGCTTTCTTT. This translates into CASNRQGAGTEAFF.

This clonotype was seen many times. The chain recombines TRBV7-2 with TRBJ2-3; 9 bases are a match to TRBD2. Germline V gives CDR1 SGHTA, CDR2 FQGNSA. V was clipped by 4 bases and J by 5 bases; unmatched bases: 7. The CDR3 sequence is 15 residues long. The CDR3 DNA reads TGTGCCAGCAGCTGGGGAAGCGGGGGGCAAGATACGCAGTATTTT. Amino acid sequence: CASSWGSGGQDTQYF.

The table lists this clonotype with many counts. The V and J genes are TRBV6-5 and TRBJ1-2; D uncertain. The CDR3 spans 15 residues. CDR1 and CDR2 (germline): MNHEY, SVGAGI. The V end lost 0 bases, the J end lost 5 bases, and 13 bases lay between the germline ends. CDR3 residues: CASSYSWRPGYGYTF. CDR3 DNA sequence: TGTGCCAGCAGTTACTCATGGCGCCCTGGGTATGGCTACACCTTC.

This clonotype has ten or more counts. This chain links TRBV12-3 or TRBV12-4 with TRBJ1-4; TRBD1 aligns across 9 bases. With 8 bases clipped from V and 1 base from J, the junction kept 11 bases outside the gene matches. The CDR3 loop spans 17 amino acids. As DNA, the CDR3 is TGTGCCAGCCCCCCGGGACAGGGAATCGGAACTAATGAAAAACTGTTTTTT. Translation gives CASPPGQGIGTNEKLFF.

The V and J genes are TRBV20-1 and TRBJ1-1, with D possibly matching TRBD1 (5 bases). Germline CDR1 and CDR2: DFQATT and SNEGSKA (reference sequence). V shed 0 bases and J shed 0 bases, with 14 bases lying between them. The CDR3 consists of 16 residues. In DNA form, the CDR3 reads TGCAGTGCTAGAGATTTAGGGGTCTCCTTGAACACTGAAGCTTTCTTT. Translated: CSARDLGVSLNTEAFF.

This chain uses TRBV12-3 or TRBV12-4 with TRBJ2-3; D not resolved. The CDR3 runs to 13 residues. V lost 6 bases, J lost 4 bases, and 11 bases lay in between. The CDR3 nucleotides read TGTGCCAGCAGGCCCGAGGTTCCAGATACGCAGTATTTT. Protein: CASRPEVPDTQYF.

There are many counts of this clonotype. The V call is TRBV7-2, the J call TRBJ1-4, with a weak D call TRBD1 (6 bases). CDR3 length equals 16 residues. Trimming took off 3 bases at V and 6 bases at J, with 17 bases between the two ends. Germline V gene lookup returns CDR1 SGHTA and CDR2 FQGNSA. The CDR3 protein is CASSLGGAGPYEKLFF. DNA of the CDR3: TGTGCCAGCAGCTTGGGGGGCGCGGGGCCCTATGAAAAACTGTTTTTT.

This clonotype was counted between two and nine times. The chain combines TRBV29-1 with TRBJ2-1; D remains ambiguous. The V end lost 3 bases, the J end lost 6 bases, and 9 bases lay between the germline ends. The germline CDR1 and CDR2 sequences are SQVTM and ANQGSEA. The CDR3 runs 12 residues. DNA for the CDR3: TGCAGCGTTGAGGCGACCGGCAATGAGCAGTTCTTC. Its protein is CSVEATGNEQFF.

This clonotype has ten or more counts. V gene TRBV2 combines with J gene TRBJ2-5; D is undetermined. With 10 bases removed from V and 2 bases from J, the gap between germline ends came to 11 bases. The CDR3 runs to 12 residues. Per the germline V gene, CDR1 is SNHLY and CDR2 is FYNNEI. In DNA, the CDR3 is TGTGCCACCTACGGGTCTCAAGAGACCCAGTACTTC. It encodes CATYGSQETQYF. The full variable domain, completed using reference TRBV2 and TRBJ2-5, is EPEVTQTPSHQVTQMGQEVILRCVPISNHLYFYWYRQILGQKVEFLVSFYNNEISEKSEIFDDQFSVERPDGSNFTLKIRSTKLEDSAMYFCATYGSQETQYFGPGTRLLVL.

This clonotype was detected only a few times. The rearrangement links TRBV25-1 to TRBJ1-2; no clear D gene. CDR1 and CDR2 (germline): MGHDK, SYGVNS. The CDR3 is 14 amino acids. Trimming stripped 3 bases from V and 8 bases from J, with 16 bases between. The CDR3 nucleotides read TGTGCCAGCAGTGACCGCTCGGGGAGAAGAGGCTACACCTTC. Translated, it gives CASSDRSGRRGYTF.

This clonotype was recorded many times. The J gene is TRBJ1-3, the V gene TRBV7-2; 8 bases fit TRBD1. With V trimmed by 3 bases and J by 4 bases, 5 bases remained unmatched. CDR3 size: 15 residues. Looked up from germline, CDR1 is SGHTA and CDR2 is FQGNSA. The CDR3 bases are TGTGCCAGCAGCTTCGACAGGGGCTCAGGAAACACCATATATTTT. This translates into CASSFDRGSGNTIYF.

This clonotype turned up a few times. The chain recombines TRBV20-1 with TRBJ1-2; 9 positions agree with TRBD1. Germline-derived CDR1 and CDR2 are DFQATT and SNEGSKA (reference sequence). Trimming at V came to 0 bases and at J to 3 bases, leaving 5 bases not matched to a gene. This CDR3 is 15 amino acids long. The CDR3 nucleotides read TGCAGTGCTAGAGATTCGGACAGGGGATACTATGGCTACACCTTC. It translates to CSARDSDRGYYGYTF.

V is TRBV6-2 or TRBV6-3 and J is TRBJ1-5; 10 bases are a match to TRBD1. The germline V gene has CDR1 MNHEY and CDR2 SVGEGT. This CDR3 spans 15 amino acids. V was pared by 6 bases and J by 6 bases, with 8 bases of the junction left unmatched. CDR3 sequence: CASRSGQGVSQPQHF. For the CDR3, the DNA is TGTGCCAGCAGATCCGGACAGGGGGTGAGTCAGCCCCAGCATTTT.

This clonotype appeared many times. The chain couples TRBV19 to TRBJ2-3; D perhaps matches TRBD1 (6 bases). This CDR3 spans 13 amino acids. V dropped 7 bases and J dropped 2 bases, with 10 bases sitting between them. Looked up from germline, CDR1 is LNHDA and CDR2 is SQIVND (reference sequence). The chain's CDR3 is CASMKGDTDTQYF. The CDR3 DNA reads as TGTGCCAGTATGAAGGGGGACACAGATACGCAGTATTTT.

This clonotype was observed a handful of times. The V gene is TRBV4-3, the J gene TRBJ1-2; D unresolved. This CDR3 region has 14 residues. The germline gives CDR1 LGHNA, CDR2 YSLEER. The V end was cut by 3 bases, the J end by 4 bases, with 12 bases between. CDR3 nucleotide sequence: TGCGCCAGCAGCCAGGGTCCAGCCATCTATGGCTACACCTTC. This gives the protein CASSQGPAIYGYTF.

This clonotype has at least ten counts. This CDR3 reads CASLRDRDQPQHF. Written as DNA, the CDR3 is TGTGCCAGTCTCCGGGACCGAGATCAGCCCCAGCATTTT. The J gene is TRBJ1-5, the V gene TRBV2; perhaps TRBD1 as D (5 bases). V was clipped by 9 bases and J by 5 bases, with 14 bases between them. The CDR3 totals 13 residues. Germline V gives CDR1 SNHLY, CDR2 FYNNEI.

In its sample, this clonotype was seen a few times. The chain is built from TRBV10-3 and TRBJ1-4, with D possibly being TRBD1 (6 bases). Germline V gene data show CDR1 as ENHRY and CDR2 as SYGVKD. V was cut by 6 bases and J by 4 bases, with 9 bases left in between. This CDR3 contains 13 residues. The CDR3 region has the DNA TGTGCCATCAGGGGGGCCGATAATGAAAAACTGTTTTTT. It codes for CAIRGADNEKLFF.

About this clonotype: This could be a read error, since a much larger clone is one nucleotide away. The chain has TRBV6-6 and TRBJ1-2, with D unresolved. V lost 0 bases and J lost 6, with 5 bases in between. Germline values: CDR1 MNHNY, CDR2 SVGAGI (reference sequence). The CDR3 totals 12 residues. CDR3 sequence (DNA): TGTGCCAGCAGTTACTCTGGGCATGGCTACACCTTC. Translated, it gives CASSYSGHGYTF.

This clonotype was found many times. V and J are TRBV6-2 or TRBV6-3 and TRBJ2-1; the match to TRBD2 covers 9 bases. CDR1 is MNHEY and CDR2 is SVGEGT in the germline V gene. V trimming: 6 bases; J trimming: 0 bases; junction bases outside the gene matches: 9. This CDR3 has 17 residues. CDR3 residues: CASSHRSSGASYNEQFF. The CDR3 DNA reads TGTGCCAGCAGCCACCGTTCTAGCGGGGCCTCCTACAATGAGCAGTTCTTC.

This clonotype has at least ten counts. The chain links TRBV7-2 to TRBJ2-3, with D tentatively TRBD2 (6 bases). Germline assignment: CDR1 SGHTA and CDR2 FQGNSA. CDR3 length: 14 residues. Trimming stripped 3 bases from V and 6 bases from J, with 13 bases between. CDR3 coding DNA: TGTGCCAGCAGCTTGCTAGCGCCGGGGGATACGCAGTATTTT. This encodes CASSLLAPGDTQYF.

This clonotype has a count of ten or more. V usage is TRBV7-6 and J usage is TRBJ2-7, with TRBD1 matching over 9 bases. Trimming cost V 5 bases and J 0 bases; bases outside gene matches: 5. The CDR3 totals 15 residues. In germline, CDR1 is SGHVS, CDR2 FNYEAQ. CDR3 nucleotide sequence: TGTGCCAGCAGCCCTTCGGGACAGGGCTCCTACGAGCAGTACTTC. Translated: CASSPSGQGSYEQYF.